This TCR beta chain was documented in a study of blood T cell repertoires in COVID-19. Overall study: Samples representing acute and convalescent COVID-19 were sourced from the United States, Italy and Spain. PBMCs, B-cell-depleted T cells, or T cells provided the cDNA or gDNA that made up the material.

As originally analysed: Counts of nucleated cells, estimated from reference gene primer amplification, were obtained. Using immunoSEQ multiplex PCR, the repertoire was profiled, and TCRdb retains in-frame clones only, with some absent. That table furnishes V, J and clone size, whereas the DNA furnished D and trimming. Seen here are around 81,000 clones, roughly 86% observed once, and the top ten hold about 7%. Germline V gene lookup returns CDR1 SGHNT and CDR2 YENEEA. V lost 2 bases, J lost 3 bases, and 8 bases lay in between. This CDR3 has 13 amino acids. The chain has TRBV11-3 and TRBJ2-7, with D hard to call. The sequencing input was peripheral blood. This TCR came from a man between 65 and 85 years old with acute or convalescent COVID-19. The CDR3 sequence: CASSLFHGYEQYF. The DNA of the CDR3 is TGTGCCAGCAGCTTATTTCACGGCTACGAGCAGTACTTC. The full variable domain, completed using reference TRBV11-3 and TRBJ2-7, is EAGVVQSPRYKIIEKKQPVAFWCNPISGHNTLYWYLQNLGQGPELLIRYENEEAVDDSQLPKDRFSAERLKGVDSTLKIQPAELGDSAVYLCASSLFHGYEQYFGPGTRLTVT.